This section outlines one T cell receptor (beta chain) sequence together with its context. The germline V and J ends were trimmed by 2 bases and 3 bases, with 10 bases remaining between them. The V gene's germline CDR1 is SGHTA and CDR2 FQGNSA. The CDR3 loop spans 14 amino acids. These data come from a study of blood T cell repertoires in COVID-19. The table came from immunoSEQ multiplex PCR; TCRdb's copy has only in-frame clones and leaves some out. The sample includes around 430,000 clones, around 88% of them seen just once. The chain has TRBV7-2 and TRBJ1-1; D is unclear. The receptor's source is a woman aged 50 to 65 with COVID-19, enrolled during active disease. The sequenced sample was peripheral blood. The DNA of the CDR3 is TGTGCCAGCAGCTTATTCCCCGAGGACACTGAAGCTTTCTTT. Translating it yields CASSLFPEDTEAFF.